The 14 T cell receptor beta chains presented below share a single source sample, sequenced in a study of shared clonotypes between healthy human individuals. It was CD45RO-negative cells, positively selected for CCR7, that made up naive CD8 cells, with terminally differentiated effector memory CD45RA+ cells excluded. Clones were read by immunoSEQ multiplex PCR, and TCRdb kept only the in-frame ones, dropping some. There are about 700,000 clones in the sample; 92% occur only once, and 20% to 25% lies in the top ten. The sequenced material came from naive CD8+ T cells sorted from blood. Every receptor here comes from a young man in good health.

For this clone: Other nucleotide sequences in the sample specify the same CDR3. V gene TRBV19 combines with J gene TRBJ2-1; tentatively, D is TRBD2 (6 bases). There are 15 residues in the CDR3. The V end was cut by 3 bases, the J end by 0 bases, with 9 bases between. The V gene's germline CDR1 is LNHDA and CDR2 SQIVND (reference sequence). The CDR3 DNA sequence: TGTGCCAGTAGTATTGCGGGGAGCTCCTACAATGAGCAGTTCTTC. Protein product: CASSIAGSSYNEQFF.

V and J are TRBV27 and TRBJ2-7; the D is unclear. This CDR3 is 18 amino acids long. Trimming removed 6 bases at V and 6 bases at J, with 30 bases between. The germline CDR1 and CDR2 sequences are MNHEY and SMNVEV (reference sequence). The CDR3 nucleotides are TGTGCCAGCAGATCTCACTTGAGGTCAGGTCCTAAACCCCTCGAGCAGTACTTC. Amino acids: CASRSHLRSGPKPLEQYF.

The gene calls are TRBV7-9 and TRBJ1-4; TRBD1 might be the D (5 bases). Germline CDR1 and CDR2: SEHNR and FQNEAQ (reference sequence). The CDR3 sequence is 17 residues long. Trimming stripped 5 bases from V and 1 base from J, with 17 bases between. CDR3 loop: CASSPSAGTGTNEKLFF. CDR3 nucleotides: TGTGCCAGCAGCCCCAGCGCAGGGACTGGAACTAATGAAAAACTGTTTTTT.

The rearrangement links TRBV27 to TRBJ2-1; TRBD2 matches 11 bases. Germline V CDR1 and CDR2: MNHEY, SMNVEV (reference sequence). CDR3 size: 14 residues. Trimming at V came to 6 bases and at J to 4 bases, leaving 2 bases not matched to a gene. The chain's CDR3 is CASSRLAGYNEQFF. In nucleotides, the CDR3 is TGTGCCAGCAGCCGACTAGCGGGATACAATGAGCAGTTCTTC.

The CDR3 protein is CASSLRGQSRGTEAFF. As DNA, the CDR3 is TGTGCCAGCAGCTTACGGGGACAGTCACGGGGCACTGAAGCTTTCTTT. The chain couples TRBV7-3 to TRBJ1-1; 7 nucleotides agree with TRBD1. V gave up 2 bases and J gave up 4 bases; unmatched junction bases: 10. This CDR3 is built from 16 residues. The germline CDR1 and CDR2 sequences are SGHTA and FQGTGA. Variable domain in full (rest from reference TRBV7-3 and TRBJ1-1): GAGVSQTPSNKVTEKGKYVELRCDPISGHTALYWYRQSLGQGPEFLIYFQGTGAADDSGLPNDRFFAVRPEGSVSTLKIQRTERGDSAVYLCASSLRGQSRGTEAFFGQGTRLTVV.

The chain couples TRBV6-1 to TRBJ2-7; D gene ambiguous. CDR1 is MNHNS and CDR2 is SASEGT in the germline V gene. The CDR3 length is 12 residues. Trimming shortened V by 3 bases and J by 0 bases, and 3 bases separated the two germline ends. CDR3 coding DNA: TGTGCCAGCAGTGACAGCTCCTACGAGCAGTACTTC. It codes for CASSDSSYEQYF.

This sequence joins TRBV28 and TRBJ2-7; the D gene is possibly TRBD2 (5 bases). V was clipped by 6 bases and J by 2 bases, with 14 bases between them. The CDR3 sequence is 14 residues long. From germline, CDR1 is MDHEN and CDR2 SYDVKM. CDR3 DNA sequence: TGTGCCAGCAGGAACCGGGGTGGCACCTACGAGCAGTACTTC. It is translated as CASRNRGGTYEQYF.

This rearrangement joins TRBV4-2 to TRBJ2-7; 11 bases match TRBD2. The CDR3 is made up of 15 amino acids. The germline gives CDR1 LGHNA, CDR2 YNFKEQ. Losses at the gene ends were 6 bases for V and 3 bases for J; bases not matched to a gene: 7. The CDR3 region is CASRPLAGGRYEQYF. The CDR3, as DNA: TGTGCCAGCAGGCCCTTAGCGGGAGGGCGCTACGAGCAGTACTTC.

This chain connects TRBV27 to TRBJ2-7; no reliable D call. Germline V CDR1 and CDR2: MNHEY, SMNVEV (reference sequence). The CDR3 consists of 15 residues. Trimming left V 5 bases short and J 0 bases short, with 14 bases between. CDR3 amino acids: CASSVTTASSYEQYF. CDR3 sequence (DNA): TGTGCCAGCAGTGTCACGACGGCGAGCTCCTACGAGCAGTACTTC.

This clone has a single count. CDR3 sequence: CASSLGQDNQPQHF. Written as DNA, the CDR3 is TGTGCCAGCAGTTTGGGACAGGACAATCAGCCCCAGCATTTT. The V and J genes are TRBV28 and TRBJ1-5; TRBD1 agrees at 8 bases. The trim removed 3 bases at V and 3 bases at J, leaving 1 base unmatched. In germline, CDR1 is MDHEN, CDR2 SYDVKM. The CDR3 sequence is 14 residues long.

The chain recombines TRBV9 with TRBJ2-1; 10 nucleotides match TRBD2. The V and J ends lost 7 bases and 5 bases, in that order; junction bases with no gene match: 12. The CDR3 has 16 residues. The germline V gene encodes CDR1 SGDLS and CDR2 YYNGEE. CDR3 sequence: CASAKFGLADNNEQFF. As DNA, the CDR3 is TGTGCCAGCGCAAAATTTGGACTAGCGGATAACAATGAGCAGTTCTTC. Looking up the rest from reference TRBV9 and TRBJ2-1 gives the full variable domain: DSGVTQTPKHLITATGQRVTLRCSPRSGDLSVYWYQQSLDQGLQFLIQYYNGEERAKGNILERFSAQQFPDLHSELNLSSLELGDSALYFCASAKFGLADNNEQFFGPGTRLTVL.

The chain carries TRBV7-2 and TRBJ2-5; TRBD2 might be the D (6 bases). Germline-derived CDR1 and CDR2 are SGHTA and FQGNSA. V was pared by 4 bases and J by 4 bases, with 13 bases between. This CDR3 has 14 residues. The CDR3 bases are TGTGCCAGCAGCTACACGACTAGAGGAGAGACCCAGTACTTC. Protein product: CASSYTTRGETQYF.

This clone was recorded once. The chain has TRBV2 and TRBJ2-7, with 7 bases identical to TRBD2. Germline V gives CDR1 SNHLY, CDR2 FYNNEI. There are 16 residues in the CDR3. Unmatched junction bases numbered 8, after V lost 1 base and J lost 2 bases. CDR3 coding DNA: TGTGCCAGCAGTGAAGTTGCCCTAGCGGAAACCTACGAGCAGTACTTC. Amino acids: CASSEVALAETYEQYF.

DNA for the CDR3: TGTGCCAGCAGCGAAAGCGGGAGTAGCGACGAGCAGTACTTC. It translates to CASSESGSSDEQYF. The rearrangement links TRBV9 to TRBJ2-7; 8 positions agree with TRBD2. With 3 bases clipped from V and 5 bases from J, the junction kept 7 bases outside the gene matches. This CDR3 contains 14 residues. Germline CDR1 SGDLS, CDR2 YYNGEE.